The 6 T cell receptor beta chains in this list originate from one sample, sequenced in a study of T cell repertoires in cytomegalovirus infection. TCRdb analysed the reads with MiXCR anew, one entry per CDR3 protein. The table lists nearly 700,000 distinct CDR3 sequences, 30% to 35% of them singletons. Antigen specificity for these receptors is unknown. The sequencing here drew on cultured PBMCs, taken from culture after CMV antigen stimulation. The receptors here all came from a human donor in good health (CMV status not recorded). Some clones in this sample may be carry-over from other donors' samples.

This clonotype has a count of ten or more. This chain joins TRBV7-2 and TRBJ2-5; the D call may be TRBD1 or TRBD2 (6 bases each). Germline V gene sequence: CDR1 SGHTA, CDR2 FQGNSA. The CDR3 is 14 amino acids. V gave up 9 bases and J gave up 2 bases, with 16 bases separating them. The CDR3 DNA sequence: TGTGCCAGTTCGGTGGGGGGCATGCAAGAGACCCAGTACTTC. Its protein is CASSVGGMQETQYF.

The table lists this clonotype with a few counts. V and J are TRBV7-9 and TRBJ2-1; D perhaps matches TRBD2 (6 bases). CDR1 SEHNR and CDR2 FQNEAQ come from the germline V gene (reference sequence). The CDR3 is made up of 15 amino acids. The V end was cut by 5 bases, the J end by 3 bases, with 14 bases between. CDR3: CASSPRGGIYNEQFF. For the CDR3, the DNA is TGTGCCAGCAGCCCTCGGGGAGGAATCTACAATGAGCAGTTCTTC.

This rearrangement joins TRBV19 to TRBJ1-5; 8 bases map to TRBD1. The CDR3 extends over 15 amino acids. With 4 bases clipped from V and 3 bases from J, the junction kept 5 bases outside the gene matches. Germline lookup yields CDR1 LNHDA and CDR2 SQIVND (reference sequence). CDR3 bases: TGTGCCAGTAGTACGGACAGGGCGATCAATCAGCCCCAGCATTTT. Translating it yields CASSTDRAINQPQHF.

This clonotype was picked up a small number of times. The genes are TRBV20-1 and TRBJ1-2; D ambiguous. Germline CDR1 DFQATT, CDR2 SNEGSKA (reference sequence). CDR3 length equals 12 residues. The germline V and J ends were trimmed by 6 bases and 5 bases, with 13 bases remaining between them. This CDR3 is CSAPGLSYGYTF. The CDR3 nucleotides read TGCAGTGCACCGGGCCTTTCGTATGGCTACACCTTC.

This chain joins TRBV7-2 and TRBJ2-3; TRBD2 matches at 13 bases. Germline CDR1 is SGHTA and CDR2 is FQGNSA. The CDR3 extends over 16 amino acids. With 5 bases clipped from V and 8 bases from J, the junction kept 10 bases outside the gene matches. CDR3 DNA: TGTGCCAGCAGCCCCCGGACTAGCGGGAGTCACGTTACGCAGTATTTT. Translating gives CASSPRTSGSHVTQYF.

V usage is TRBV10-3 and J usage is TRBJ1-5, with D possibly TRBD1 on 6 matching bases. Trimming removed 3 bases at V and 0 bases at J, with 12 bases between. The length of the CDR3 is 16 residues. The germline V gene has CDR1 ENHRY and CDR2 SYGVKD. The CDR3 reads CAISEWGQLSNQPQHF. The CDR3 nucleotides read TGTGCCATCAGTGAATGGGGGCAGCTTAGCAATCAGCCCCAGCATTTT.